The count of the clone carrying this T cell receptor (beta chain) is one. The data were obtained in a study of blood T cell repertoires in COVID-19. Whole-study context: COVID-19 samples, acute and convalescent, were from the United States, Italy and Spain. PBMCs, B-cell-depleted T cells, or T cells were the source of the cDNA or gDNA that made up the material.

In the original workflow: Estimation of nucleated cell counts relied on the amplification of reference gene primers. Assay used: immunoSEQ multiplex PCR; TCRdb lists only in-frame clones, some missing. That table is the source of V, J and clone size, and D and trimming were worked out from the DNA. The repertoire holds under 300,000 clones, with around 90% as singletons. The CDR3 is 18 amino acids. V gave up 5 bases and J gave up 5 bases; unmatched junction bases: 18. Germline V gene lookup returns CDR1 SGHTA and CDR2 FQGNSA. The sequencing input was peripheral blood. This sequence was found in a woman between 40 and 50 years old who had recovered from COVID-19. The chain recombines TRBV7-2 with TRBJ2-5; 9 bases match TRBD2. CDR3 DNA sequence: TGTGCCAGCAGCCCCTGGGGAGGGGCGGGAGGGCCGAATGAGACCCAGTACTTC. Its translation: CASSPWGGAGGPNETQYF.